This record covers a single T cell receptor (beta chain). This clone's antigen is unknown. Base-call qualities are not available, and no considerably larger clone is one nucleotide away. Donors were healthy HIV-negative adults with no recently reported acute infections or vaccinations. All donors were Caucasian adults living in Nashville, Tennessee, USA. In the unsorted samples, roughly 90 million PBMCs were counted, and genomic DNA was extracted using the QIAamp DNA Blood Mini kit. Blood was collected by leukapheresis, and PBMCs were isolated by Ficoll-Histopaque density gradient centrifugation and then cryopreserved in liquid nitrogen vapor phase. Using the deep immunoSEQ assay, TCR CDR3 regions were amplified from genomic DNA by multiplex PCR. Genomic DNA extracted from each cell subset was distributed evenly over all wells of several immunoSEQ 96-well plates, and each plate served as one replicate. For unsorted PBMC, roughly 0.3 ug genomic DNA, equal to 25,000 to 35,000 T cell genomes, was loaded into each replicate PCR. Ten immunoSEQ deep assay plates were used to sequence unsorted PBMC genomic DNA. Purified libraries were measured with a Qubit 3.0 fluorometer, size-checked on a Bioanalyzer 2100, and measured again with the KAPA Library Quantification kit. Every immunoSEQ 96-well plate was sequenced on a dedicated single-read 150-cycle Illumina NextSeq 550 flow cell. The study's processing was this. Because only junctional sequences without quality scores were contained in the immunoSEQ output, filtering matching that applied to full-length reads could not be performed. Sequences were annotated with PyIR, a Python wrapper for IgBLAST v1.9, and V/J genes and CDR3 were assigned using IMGT germline references. Reads were filtered out if the reads had weak V/J assignments (E-value above 1e-6), no CDR3, stop codons, out-of-frame junctions, or ambiguous translated residues. V3J clonotypes were defined as sequences sharing an identical inferred V gene, J gene, and CDR3 amino acid sequence. The percentage overlap between two repertoires was calculated by dividing the number of shared unique clonotypes by the size of the smaller repertoire. Repertoire richness was assessed with RTK rarefaction, the Chao1 estimator, and Recon v2.1 estimates of unobserved clonotypes. TCRdb stores this immuneACCESS table with in-frame sequences only. Part of the clones is absent; in the studies checked, under half of the shortfall reflects unresolved V genes, and no reason is known for the rest. Clone size and V and J calls were adopted from that table, with D and trimming inferred from the DNA. Recorded for this sample are approximately 510,000 clones; less than 85% of them occurred a single time. The ten largest clones represent 13% of the sample.

The data were taken from a study of shared clonotypes between healthy human individuals (TCRdb year 2020). Regarding the research as a whole: The cohort included three men and two women between 18 and 49 years of age. Between about 0.8 and 9 billion PBMCs per donor were obtained by leukapheresis. Different laboratories and diverse techniques were used to prepare libraries and sequence TCR repertoires, to increase sequencing depth and limit assay-specific biases. To estimate repertoire size and how much clonotypes are shared between individuals, the study performed deep sequencing of blood TCR repertoires from 4 to 6 healthy adults.

The cysteine opens and the phenylalanine closes a CDR3 of 16 amino acids. Only CDR3 DNA is held: 48 bases, read in frame from base 1. Sequences MNHNY (CDR1) and SVGAGI (CDR2) are obtained from the germline V gene (reference sequence). Relative to germline, V is 3 bases shorter and J is 4 bases shorter, with 18 bases between their ends. Overall study outcomes, separate from this receptor: Only blood was sampled, and tissue TCR repertoires likely differ from those in blood. Pairwise subsampling indicated that sequencing depth was expected to affect the degree of clonotype sharing among donors. Because the study included only a small number of donors, the genetic and exposure-history diversity represented was limited.

Sequenced: PBMCs. This TCR derives from a woman in her 40s in good health. Some clones in this sample may be carry-over from other donors' samples. The chain employs TRBV6-6 and TRBJ1-1; the D gene is not confidently resolved. For the CDR3, the sequence is CASSYYSKVAGTEAFF. In nucleotide form, the sequence is TGTGCCAGCAGTTATTATTCCAAGGTTGCGGGCACTGAAGCTTTCTTT.